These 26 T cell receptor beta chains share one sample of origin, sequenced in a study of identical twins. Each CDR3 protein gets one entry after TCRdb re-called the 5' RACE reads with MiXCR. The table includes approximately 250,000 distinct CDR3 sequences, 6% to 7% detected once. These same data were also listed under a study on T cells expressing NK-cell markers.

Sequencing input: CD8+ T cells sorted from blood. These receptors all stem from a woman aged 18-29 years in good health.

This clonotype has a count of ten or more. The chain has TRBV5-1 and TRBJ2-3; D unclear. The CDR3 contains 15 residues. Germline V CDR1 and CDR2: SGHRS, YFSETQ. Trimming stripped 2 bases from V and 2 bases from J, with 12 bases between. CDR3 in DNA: TGCGCCAGCAGCTTCTTTTCCGGGCCCACAGATACGCAGTATTTT. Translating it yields CASSFFSGPTDTQYF.

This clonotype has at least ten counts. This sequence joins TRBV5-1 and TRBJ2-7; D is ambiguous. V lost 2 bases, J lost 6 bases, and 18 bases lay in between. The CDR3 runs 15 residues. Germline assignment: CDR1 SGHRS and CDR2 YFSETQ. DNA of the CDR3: TGCGCCAGCAGCTTTGGCGGCTCTACGAGTAGCGAGCAGTACTTC. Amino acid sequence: CASSFGGSTSSEQYF.

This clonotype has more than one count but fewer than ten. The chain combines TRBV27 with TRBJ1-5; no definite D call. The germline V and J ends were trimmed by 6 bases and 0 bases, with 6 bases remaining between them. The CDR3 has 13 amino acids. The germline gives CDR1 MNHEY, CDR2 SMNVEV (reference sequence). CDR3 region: CASSTYSNQPQHF. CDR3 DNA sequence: TGTGCCAGCAGCACATATAGCAATCAGCCCCAGCATTTT.

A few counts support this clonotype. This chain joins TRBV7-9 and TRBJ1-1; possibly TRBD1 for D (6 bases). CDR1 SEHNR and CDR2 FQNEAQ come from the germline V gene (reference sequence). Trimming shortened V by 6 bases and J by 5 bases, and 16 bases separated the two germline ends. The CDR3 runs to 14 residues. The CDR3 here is CASSPGGLWTEAFF. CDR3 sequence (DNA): TGTGCCAGCAGTCCGGGGGGGCTCTGGACTGAAGCTTTCTTT.

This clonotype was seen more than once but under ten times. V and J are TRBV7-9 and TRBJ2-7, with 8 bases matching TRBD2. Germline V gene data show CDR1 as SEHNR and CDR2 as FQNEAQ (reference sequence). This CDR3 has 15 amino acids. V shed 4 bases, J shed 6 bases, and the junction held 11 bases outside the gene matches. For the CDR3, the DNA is TGTGCCAGCAGCTCTCATACCGGGACTAGATCCGAGCAGTACTTC. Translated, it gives CASSSHTGTRSEQYF.

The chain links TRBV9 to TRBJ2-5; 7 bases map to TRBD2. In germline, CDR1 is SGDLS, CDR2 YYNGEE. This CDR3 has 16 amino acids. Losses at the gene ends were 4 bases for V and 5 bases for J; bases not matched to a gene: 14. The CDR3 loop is CASSLRGAGTGETQYF. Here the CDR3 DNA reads TGTGCCAGCAGCCTTCGGGGAGCGGGGACCGGGGAGACCCAGTACTTC.

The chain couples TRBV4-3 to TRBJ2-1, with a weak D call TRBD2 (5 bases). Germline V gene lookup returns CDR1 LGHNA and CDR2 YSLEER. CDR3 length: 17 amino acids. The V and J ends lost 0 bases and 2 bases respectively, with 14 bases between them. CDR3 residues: CASSQDTLDGAYNEQFF. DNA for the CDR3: TGCGCCAGCAGCCAAGATACGCTGGACGGGGCCTACAATGAGCAGTTCTTC.

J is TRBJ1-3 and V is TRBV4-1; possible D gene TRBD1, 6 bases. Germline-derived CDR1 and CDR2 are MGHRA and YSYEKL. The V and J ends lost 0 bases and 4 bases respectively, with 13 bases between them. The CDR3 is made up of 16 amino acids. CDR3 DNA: TGCGCCAGCAGCCAAGATGGGGCAGGGGTGGGAAACACCATATATTTT. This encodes CASSQDGAGVGNTIYF.

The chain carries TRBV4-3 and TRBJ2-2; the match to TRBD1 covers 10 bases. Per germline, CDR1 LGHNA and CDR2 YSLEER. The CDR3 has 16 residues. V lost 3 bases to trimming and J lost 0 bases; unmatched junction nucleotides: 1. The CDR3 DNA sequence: TGCGCCAGCAGCCAGGACAGGGGGACGAACACCGGGGAGCTGTTTTTT. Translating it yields CASSQDRGTNTGELFF.

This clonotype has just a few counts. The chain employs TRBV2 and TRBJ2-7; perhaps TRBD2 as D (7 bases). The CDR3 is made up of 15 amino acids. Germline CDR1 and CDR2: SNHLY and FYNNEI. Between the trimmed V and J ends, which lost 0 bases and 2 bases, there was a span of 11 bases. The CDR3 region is CASSEAPGGPYEQYF. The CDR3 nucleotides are TGTGCCAGCAGTGAAGCGCCCGGGGGGCCCTACGAGCAGTACTTC. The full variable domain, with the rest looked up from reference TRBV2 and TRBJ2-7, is EPEVTQTPSHQVTQMGQEVILRCVPISNHLYFYWYRQILGQKVEFLVSFYNNEISEKSEIFDDQFSVERPDGSNFTLKIRSTKLEDSAMYFCASSEAPGGPYEQYFGPGTRLTVT.

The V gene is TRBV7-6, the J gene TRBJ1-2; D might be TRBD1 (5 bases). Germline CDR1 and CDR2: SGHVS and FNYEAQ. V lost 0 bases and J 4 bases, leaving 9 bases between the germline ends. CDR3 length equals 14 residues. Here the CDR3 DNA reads TGTGCCAGCAGCTTAGCGAATAGGGGCTATGGCTACACCTTC. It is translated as CASSLANRGYGYTF. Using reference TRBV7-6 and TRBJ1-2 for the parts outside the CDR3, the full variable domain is GAGVSQSPRYKVTKRGQDVALRCDPISGHVSLYWYRQALGQGPEFLTYFNYEAQQDKSGLPNDRFSAERPEGSISTLTIQRTEQRDSAMYRCASSLANRGYGYTFGSGTRLTVV.

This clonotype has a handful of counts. The CDR3 loop is CASSPGTSGGAVYEQYF. CDR3 sequence (DNA): TGTGCCAGCAGCCCCGGGACTAGCGGGGGGGCGGTCTACGAGCAGTACTTC. The V call is TRBV3-1, the J call TRBJ2-7; TRBD2 agrees at 16 bases. Trimming took 4 bases from V and 3 from J; bases not matched to a gene: 6. The germline gives CDR1 LGHDT, CDR2 YNNKEL (reference sequence). This CDR3 has 17 amino acids.

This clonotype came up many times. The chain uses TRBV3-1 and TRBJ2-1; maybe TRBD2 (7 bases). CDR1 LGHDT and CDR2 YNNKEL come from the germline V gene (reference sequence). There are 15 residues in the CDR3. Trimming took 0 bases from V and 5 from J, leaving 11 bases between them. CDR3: CASSQERGRNNEQFF. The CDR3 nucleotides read TGTGCCAGCAGCCAAGAGCGGGGGCGAAACAATGAGCAGTTCTTC.

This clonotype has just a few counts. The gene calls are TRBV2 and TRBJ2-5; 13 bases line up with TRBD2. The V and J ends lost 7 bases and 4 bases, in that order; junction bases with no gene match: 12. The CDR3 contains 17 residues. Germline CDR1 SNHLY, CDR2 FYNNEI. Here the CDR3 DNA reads TGTGCCAGCAAGCGGACTAGCGGGAGAGGTGCCGGAGAGACCCAGTACTTC. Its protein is CASKRTSGRGAGETQYF. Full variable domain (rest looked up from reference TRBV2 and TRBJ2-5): EPEVTQTPSHQVTQMGQEVILRCVPISNHLYFYWYRQILGQKVEFLVSFYNNEISEKSEIFDDQFSVERPDGSNFTLKIRSTKLEDSAMYFCASKRTSGRGAGETQYFGPGTRLLVL.

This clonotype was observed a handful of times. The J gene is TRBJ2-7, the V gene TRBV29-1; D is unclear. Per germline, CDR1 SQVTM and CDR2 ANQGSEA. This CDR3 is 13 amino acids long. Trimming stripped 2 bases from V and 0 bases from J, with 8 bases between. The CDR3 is CSVEKPDSYEQYF. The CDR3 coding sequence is TGCAGCGTTGAAAAGCCAGACTCCTACGAGCAGTACTTC.

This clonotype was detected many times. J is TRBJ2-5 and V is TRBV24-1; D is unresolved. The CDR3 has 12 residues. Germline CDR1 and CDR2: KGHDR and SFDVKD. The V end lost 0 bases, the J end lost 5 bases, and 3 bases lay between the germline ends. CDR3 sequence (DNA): TGTGCCACCAGTGATTTGGACGAGACCCAGTACTTC. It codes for CATSDLDETQYF.

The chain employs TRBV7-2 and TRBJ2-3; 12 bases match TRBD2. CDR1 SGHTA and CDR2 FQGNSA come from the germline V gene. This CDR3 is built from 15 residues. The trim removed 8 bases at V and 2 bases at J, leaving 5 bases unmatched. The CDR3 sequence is CASQLAGGATDTQYF. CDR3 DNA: TGTGCCAGCCAGCTAGCGGGGGGGGCCACAGATACGCAGTATTTT.

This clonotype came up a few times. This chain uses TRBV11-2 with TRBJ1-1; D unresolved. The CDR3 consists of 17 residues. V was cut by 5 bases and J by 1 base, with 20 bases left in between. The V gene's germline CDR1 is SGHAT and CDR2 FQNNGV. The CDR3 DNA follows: TGTGCCAGCAGCCGCACCTTGACGGGGAAGGGGAACACTGAAGCTTTCTTT. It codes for CASSRTLTGKGNTEAFF.

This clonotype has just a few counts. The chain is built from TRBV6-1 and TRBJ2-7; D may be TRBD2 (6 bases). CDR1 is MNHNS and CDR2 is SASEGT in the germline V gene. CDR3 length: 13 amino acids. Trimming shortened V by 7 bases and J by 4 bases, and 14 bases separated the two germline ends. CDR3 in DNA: TGTGCCAGCACCTTTGGCCGGGGGTACGAGCAGTACTTC. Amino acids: CASTFGRGYEQYF.

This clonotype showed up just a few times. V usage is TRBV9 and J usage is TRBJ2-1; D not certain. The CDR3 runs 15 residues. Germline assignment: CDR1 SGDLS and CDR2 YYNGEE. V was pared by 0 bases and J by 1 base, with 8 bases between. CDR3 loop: CASSVVGDSYNEQFF. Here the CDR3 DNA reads TGTGCCAGCAGCGTAGTAGGTGATTCCTACAATGAGCAGTTCTTC.

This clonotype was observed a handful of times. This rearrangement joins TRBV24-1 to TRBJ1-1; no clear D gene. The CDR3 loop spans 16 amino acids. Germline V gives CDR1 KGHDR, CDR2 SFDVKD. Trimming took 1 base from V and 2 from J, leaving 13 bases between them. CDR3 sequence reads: CATSDFVGKRNTEAFF. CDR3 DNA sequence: TGTGCCACCAGTGATTTCGTGGGGAAGAGAAACACTGAAGCTTTCTTT.

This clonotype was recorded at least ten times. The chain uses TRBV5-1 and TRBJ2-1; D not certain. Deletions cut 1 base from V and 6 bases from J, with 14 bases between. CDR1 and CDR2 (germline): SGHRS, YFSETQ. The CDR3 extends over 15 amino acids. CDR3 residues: CASSLSTDGGNEQFF. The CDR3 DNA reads TGCGCCAGCAGCTTGTCAACGGACGGTGGCAATGAGCAGTTCTTC.

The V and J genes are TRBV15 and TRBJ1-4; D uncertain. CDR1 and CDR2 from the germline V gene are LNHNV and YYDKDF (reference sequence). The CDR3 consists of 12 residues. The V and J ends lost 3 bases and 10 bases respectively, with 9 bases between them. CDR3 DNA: TGTGCCACCAGCAGGGGGTTTTCAAAACTGTTTTTT. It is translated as CATSRGFSKLFF. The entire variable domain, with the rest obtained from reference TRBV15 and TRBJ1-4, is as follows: DAMVIQNPRYQVTQFGKPVTLSCSQTLNHNVMYWYQQKSSQAPKLLFHYYDKDFNNEADTPDNFQSRRPNTSFCFLDIRSPGLGDTAMYLCATSRGFSKLFFGSGTQLSVL.

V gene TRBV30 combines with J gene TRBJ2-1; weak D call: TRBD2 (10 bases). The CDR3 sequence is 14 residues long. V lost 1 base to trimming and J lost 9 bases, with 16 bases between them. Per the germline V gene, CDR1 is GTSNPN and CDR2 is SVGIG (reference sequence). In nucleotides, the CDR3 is TGTGCCTGGAGTGAACTAGCGGGACAGGGTGAGCAGTTCTTC. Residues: CAWSELAGQGEQFF.

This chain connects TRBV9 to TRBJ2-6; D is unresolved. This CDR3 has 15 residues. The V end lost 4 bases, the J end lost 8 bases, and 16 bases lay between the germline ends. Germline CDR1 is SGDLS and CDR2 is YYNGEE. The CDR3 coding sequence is TGTGCCAGCAGCTCTACCGCCGATAGTTCCAACGTCCTGACTTTC. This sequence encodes CASSSTADSSNVLTF.

DNA of the CDR3: TGTGCCAGCAGCTTAGGGGGGCTTACTGGAAACACCATATATTTT. It specifies CASSLGGLTGNTIYF. The genes are TRBV11-2 and TRBJ1-3; possibly TRBD1 for D (6 bases). Trimming stripped 1 base from V and 2 bases from J, with 9 bases between. The CDR3 spans 15 residues. Germline lookup yields CDR1 SGHAT and CDR2 FQNNGV.